This TCR beta chain is drawn from a study of cytomegalovirus exposure and HLA in healthy donors. Study-level results: Overall, roughly 150 TCR beta chains were annotated as cytomegalovirus-associated.

CDR3 length: 14 amino acids. Germline CDR1 MNHNY, CDR2 SVGAGI (reference sequence). V shed 5 bases and J shed 4 bases, with 14 bases lying between them. Sequencing used immunoSEQ multiplex PCR; TCRdb keeps in-frame clones, though not all of them. The data hold a few hundred thousand clones, with about 90% observed a single time. About this clone: Its antigen is unidentified.

Sequencing was performed on PBMCs. The chain has TRBV6-6 and TRBJ1-1; D is perhaps TRBD1 (5 bases). The source of this sequence is a woman under 30 in good health and CMV-seronegative. In DNA, the CDR3 is TGTGCCAGCAGTCTGCCGGGACTCGGCACTGAAGCTTTCTTT. Translation gives CASSLPGLGTEAFF.